A selection of T cell receptor beta chains follows, all from one sample in a study of shared clonotypes between healthy human individuals. Sequenced by immunoSEQ multiplex PCR; TCRdb stores in-frame clones only, minus some. This sample has about 470,000 clones, with roughly three quarters found just once. Sequencing input: PBMCs. These receptors were collected from a middle-aged woman in good health. Some clones in this sample may be carry-over from other donors' samples. CDR3s include the opening cysteine and the closing phenylalanine or tryptophan. The D gene is left open where the match is weak. Only some rows state a clone size, as once, few, many or a class for expanded clones.

v_call: TRBV28
d_call: TRBD1
clone_size: .
j_call: TRBJ1-2
cdr3_nt: TGTGCCAGCAGCCAGGGACAGGGGGCGCGGTATGGCTACACCTTC
cdr3_aa: CASSQGQGARYGYTF

v_call: TRBV4-1
d_call: TRBD1
clone_size: .
j_call: TRBJ2-3
cdr3_nt: TGCGCCAGCAGCCGGGGACAGTCACTGATCACAGATACGCAGTATTTT
cdr3_aa: CASSRGQSLITDTQYF

v_call: TRBV27
d_call: .
clone_size: few
j_call: TRBJ1-5
cdr3_nt: TGTGCCAGCAGTACCAGCAATCAGCCCCAGCATTTT
cdr3_aa: CASSTSNQPQHF

v_call: TRBV5-6
d_call: TRBD2
clone_size: .
j_call: TRBJ2-3
cdr3_nt: TGTGCCAGCAGGTTGGGACTAGCCCACACAGATACGCAGTATTTT
cdr3_aa: CASRLGLAHTDTQYF

v_call: TRBV7-9
d_call: .
clone_size: .
j_call: TRBJ1-4
cdr3_nt: TGTGCCAGCAGCTTAGCCGCCGGGAATGAAAAACTGTTTTTT
cdr3_aa: CASSLAAGNEKLFF

v_call: TRBV19
d_call: TRBD2
clone_size: .
j_call: TRBJ2-1
cdr3_nt: TGTGCCAGTGCCGGGACTAGCGGCTACAATGAGCAGTTCTTC
cdr3_aa: CASAGTSGYNEQFF

v_call: TRBV5-1
d_call: .
clone_size: .
j_call: TRBJ2-3
cdr3_nt: TGCGCCAGCAGCTTGTACGTCTGGGGTAGCACAGATACGCAGTATTTT
cdr3_aa: CASSLYVWGSTDTQYF

v_call: TRBV7-3
d_call: .
clone_size: .
j_call: TRBJ2-3
cdr3_nt: TGTGCCAGCAGCACAAGTTCTGCAGATACGCAGTATTTT
cdr3_aa: CASSTSSADTQYF

v_call: TRBV28
d_call: TRBD1
clone_size: .
j_call: TRBJ1-2
cdr3_nt: TGTGCCAGCAGTTCGGGTAACAGGGGGGGACCTTATGGCTACACCTTC
cdr3_aa: CASSSGNRGGPYGYTF

v_call: TRBV7-3
d_call: TRBD2
clone_size: few
j_call: TRBJ2-1
cdr3_nt: TGTGCCAGCAGCTTATCCGGGACTAGCGGCAATGAGCAGTTCTTC
cdr3_aa: CASSLSGTSGNEQFF

v_call: TRBV16
d_call: TRBD2
clone_size: .
j_call: TRBJ2-1
cdr3_nt: TGTGCCAGCAGCCAAGTCCTCTCCTCAGCGGGAGGGTACAATGAGCAGTTCTTC
cdr3_aa: CASSQVLSSAGGYNEQFF

v_call: TRBV10-3
d_call: .
clone_size: .
j_call: TRBJ1-1
cdr3_nt: TGTGCCATCAGAAGCGGCAGGACAAACACTGAAGCTTTCTTT
cdr3_aa: CAIRSGRTNTEAFF

v_call: TRBV7-9
d_call: .
clone_size: .
j_call: TRBJ1-4
cdr3_nt: TGTGCCAGCAGCACCAATGAAAAACTGTTTTTT
cdr3_aa: CASSTNEKLFF

v_call: TRBV4-2
d_call: TRBD1
clone_size: once
j_call: TRBJ1-1
cdr3_nt: TGTGCCAGCAGCCGGGGACAGGTGGGCACTGAAGCTTTCTTT
cdr3_aa: CASSRGQVGTEAFF

v_call: TRBV5-1
d_call: .
clone_size: many
j_call: TRBJ2-5
cdr3_nt: TGCGCCAGCAGCTTGGAAGGGGCCCAGTACTTC
cdr3_aa: CASSLEGAQYF

v_call: TRBV6-6
d_call: .
clone_size: .
j_call: TRBJ2-2
cdr3_nt: TGTGCCAGCAGTTACGGGCTGAACACCGGGGAGCTGTTTTTT
cdr3_aa: CASSYGLNTGELFF

v_call: TRBV29-1
d_call: .
clone_size: .
j_call: TRBJ2-5
cdr3_nt: TGCAGCGTTGAATCGGCTTACCAAGAGACCCAGTACTTC
cdr3_aa: CSVESAYQETQYF

v_call: TRBV28
d_call: .
clone_size: .
j_call: TRBJ2-7
cdr3_nt: TGTGCCAGCAGTTTCAGCTGGACGACCTACGAGCAGTACTTC
cdr3_aa: CASSFSWTTYEQYF

v_call: TRBV5-1
d_call: TRBD2
clone_size: .
j_call: TRBJ2-7
cdr3_nt: TGCGCCAGCAGTGGTCCGGGACTCGGGGGCCAGCTAGCGGGAGGATACGAGCAGTACTTC
cdr3_aa: CASSGPGLGGQLAGGYEQYF

v_call: TRBV7-6
d_call: .
clone_size: .
j_call: TRBJ2-3
cdr3_nt: TGTGCCAGCGGGGATTCGGGGAGCACAGATACGCAGTATTTT
cdr3_aa: CASGDSGSTDTQYF

v_call: TRBV11-3
d_call: .
clone_size: .
j_call: TRBJ2-5
cdr3_nt: TGTGCCAGCAGCTTAGGGGAAACCCAAGAGACCCAGTACTTC
cdr3_aa: CASSLGETQETQYF

v_call: TRBV7-2
d_call: .
clone_size: many
j_call: TRBJ2-7
cdr3_nt: TGTGCCAGCAGCTTAGCGAATTCGGACGAGCAGTACTTC
cdr3_aa: CASSLANSDEQYF

v_call: TRBV4-3
d_call: .
clone_size: .
j_call: TRBJ2-1
cdr3_nt: TGCGCCAGCAGCCAAGAGGGCCTAGCTTACAATGAGCAGTTCTTC
cdr3_aa: CASSQEGLAYNEQFF

v_call: TRBV15
d_call: .
clone_size: .
j_call: TRBJ1-2
cdr3_nt: TGTGCCACCAGCATAGACCCCCTTGAGGGACTAGCCTTC
cdr3_aa: CATSIDPLEGLAF

v_call: TRBV19
d_call: TRBD2
clone_size: .
j_call: TRBJ2-1
cdr3_nt: TGTGCCAGTAGTATCTGGGCGGGAGTGGGTAATGAGCAGTTCTTC
cdr3_aa: CASSIWAGVGNEQFF

v_call: TRBV6-5
d_call: TRBD1
clone_size: .
j_call: TRBJ1-1
cdr3_nt: TGTGCCAGCAGTTCGCTGGGGACAGGGTTTAATACTGAAGCTTTCTTT
cdr3_aa: CASSSLGTGFNTEAFF

v_call: TRBV18
d_call: .
clone_size: .
j_call: TRBJ1-4
cdr3_nt: TGTGCCAGCTCACCCGCTATGATGCAGTCAACTAATGAAAAACTGTTTTTT
cdr3_aa: CASSPAMMQSTNEKLFF